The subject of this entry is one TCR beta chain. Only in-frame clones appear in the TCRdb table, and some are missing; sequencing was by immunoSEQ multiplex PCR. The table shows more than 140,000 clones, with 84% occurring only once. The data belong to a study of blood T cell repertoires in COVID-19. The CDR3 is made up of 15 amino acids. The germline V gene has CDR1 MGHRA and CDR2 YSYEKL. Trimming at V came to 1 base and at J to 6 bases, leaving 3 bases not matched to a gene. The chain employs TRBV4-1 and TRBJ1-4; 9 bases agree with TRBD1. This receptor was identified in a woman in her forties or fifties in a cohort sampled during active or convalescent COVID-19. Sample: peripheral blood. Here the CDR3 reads CASSQGTGEYEKLFF. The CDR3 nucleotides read TGCGCCAGCAGCCAAGGGACAGGGGAATATGAAAAACTGTTTTTT.